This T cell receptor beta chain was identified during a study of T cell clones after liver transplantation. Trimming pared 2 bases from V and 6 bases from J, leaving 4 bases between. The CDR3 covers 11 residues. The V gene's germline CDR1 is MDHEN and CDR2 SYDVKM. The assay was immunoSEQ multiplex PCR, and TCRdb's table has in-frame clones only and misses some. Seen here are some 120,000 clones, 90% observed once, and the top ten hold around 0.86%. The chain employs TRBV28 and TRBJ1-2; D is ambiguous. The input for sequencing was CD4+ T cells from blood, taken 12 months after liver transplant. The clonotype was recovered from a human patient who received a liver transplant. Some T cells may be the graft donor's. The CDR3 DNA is TGTGCCAGCAGTTTAGTGGATGGCTACACCTTC. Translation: CASSLVDGYTF.